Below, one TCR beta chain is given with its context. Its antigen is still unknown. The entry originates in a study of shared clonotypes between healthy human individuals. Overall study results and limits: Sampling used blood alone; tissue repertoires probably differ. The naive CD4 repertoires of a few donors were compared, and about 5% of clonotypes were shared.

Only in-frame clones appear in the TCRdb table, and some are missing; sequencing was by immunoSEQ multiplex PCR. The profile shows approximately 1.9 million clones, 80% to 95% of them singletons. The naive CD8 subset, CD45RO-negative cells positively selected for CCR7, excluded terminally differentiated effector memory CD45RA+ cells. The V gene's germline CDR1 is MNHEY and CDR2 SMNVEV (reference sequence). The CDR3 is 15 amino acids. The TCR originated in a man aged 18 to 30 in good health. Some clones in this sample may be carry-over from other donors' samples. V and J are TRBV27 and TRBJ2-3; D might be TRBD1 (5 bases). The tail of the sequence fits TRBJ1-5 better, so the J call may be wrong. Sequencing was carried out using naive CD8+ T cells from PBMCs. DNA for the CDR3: TGTGCCAGCAGGGGGCTAGGACCTAGCACAGATACGCAGCATTTT. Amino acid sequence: CASRGLGPSTDTQHF.